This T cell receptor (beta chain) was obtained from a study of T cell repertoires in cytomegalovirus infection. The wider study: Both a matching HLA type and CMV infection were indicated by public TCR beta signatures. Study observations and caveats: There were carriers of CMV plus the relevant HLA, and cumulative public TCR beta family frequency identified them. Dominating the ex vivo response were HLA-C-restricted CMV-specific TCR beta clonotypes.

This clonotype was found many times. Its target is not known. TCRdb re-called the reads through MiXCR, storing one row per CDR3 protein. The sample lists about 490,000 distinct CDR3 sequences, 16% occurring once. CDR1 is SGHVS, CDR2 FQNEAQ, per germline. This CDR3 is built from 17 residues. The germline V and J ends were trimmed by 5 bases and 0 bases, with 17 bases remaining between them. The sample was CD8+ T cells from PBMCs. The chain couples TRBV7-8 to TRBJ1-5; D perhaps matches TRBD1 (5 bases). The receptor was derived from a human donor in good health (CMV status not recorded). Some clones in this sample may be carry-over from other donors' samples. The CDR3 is CASSPTGATYSNQPQHF. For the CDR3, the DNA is TGTGCCAGCAGCCCTACTGGGGCGACGTATAGCAATCAGCCCCAGCATTTT.